The T cell receptor (beta chain) under discussion was sequenced for a study of blood T cell repertoires in COVID-19. J lost 5 bases, V lost 3 bases, and 4 bases had no gene match. The CDR3 spans 15 residues. The germline V gene has CDR1 LNHDA and CDR2 SQIVND (reference sequence). Original handling: For nucleated cells, counts were estimated from reference gene primer amplification. Using immunoSEQ multiplex PCR, the repertoire was profiled, and TCRdb retains in-frame clones only, with some absent. V and J calls and clone size are given by that table; D and trimming were obtained from the DNA. The repertoire holds roughly 400,000 clones, with roughly 90% as singletons. Participant ages covered roughly 18 to 90 years across some 25 US areas. All exposed participants met a person with COVID-19 within 2 weeks before entering the study.

This TCR was sampled from a woman aged 40 to 50 who had been exposed to COVID-19. The sequenced sample consisted of PBMCs or T cells enriched from blood (not recorded which). The J gene is TRBJ2-2, the V gene TRBV19, with TRBD2 identical over 9 bases. CDR3 sequence reads: CASSIGGRDTGELFF. The CDR3 bases are TGTGCCAGTAGTATCGGCGGGAGGGATACCGGGGAGCTGTTTTTT.